This T cell receptor (beta chain) was documented in a study of post-analysis software for immune sequencing data. Study background: Included among the disease courses, which were recorded for the cohort, were relapsing-remitting, secondary progressive and progressive-relapsing multiple sclerosis.

Germline loops: CDR1 SGHRS, CDR2 YFSETQ. The CDR3 is 17 residues long. On this clonotype itself: Its antigen is currently unknown.

Notes on the study in general: Analysis by F measure revealed that same-batch samples clustered strongly together. In multiple sclerosis, normalized Chao1 diversity was significantly below that of controls. TRBV5-6, TRBV5-1 and TRBV20-1 were among four or five TRBV segments more frequent in patients than controls.

Unique molecular identifiers were present in the TCR beta cDNA libraries. Yield was 450,000 to 650,000 cDNA molecules from around 1 to 9.1 million T cells. TCRdb fed the PCR reads into MiXCR, producing one record per CDR3 protein. The data contain some 890,000 distinct CDR3 sequences, around 53% of them singletons. The source of this sequence is a girl under 18 with multiple sclerosis. Sequenced sample: blood. The genes are TRBV5-1 and TRBJ2-7; TRBD1 aligns across 12 bases. The DNA end favors TRBJ2-1, so the J call may be wrong. The CDR3 region has the DNA TGCGCCAGCAGGGGGACAGGGGGCCGATCGACTGGCAATGAGCAGTTCTTC. This gives the protein CASRGTGGRSTGNEQFF.